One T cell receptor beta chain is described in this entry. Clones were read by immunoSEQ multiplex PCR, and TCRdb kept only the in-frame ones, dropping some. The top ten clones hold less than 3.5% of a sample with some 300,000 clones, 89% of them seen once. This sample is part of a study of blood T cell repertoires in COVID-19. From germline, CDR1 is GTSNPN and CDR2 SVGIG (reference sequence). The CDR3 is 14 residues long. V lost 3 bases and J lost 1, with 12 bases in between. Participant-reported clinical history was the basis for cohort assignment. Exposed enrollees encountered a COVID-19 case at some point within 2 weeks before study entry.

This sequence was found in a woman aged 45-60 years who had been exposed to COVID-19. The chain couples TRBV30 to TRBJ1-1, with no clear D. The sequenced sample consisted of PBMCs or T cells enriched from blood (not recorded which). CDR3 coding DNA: TGTGCCTGGAGCGGGCGGGAGCAGAACACTGAAGCTTTCTTT. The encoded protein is CAWSGREQNTEAFF.